This TCR beta chain is from a study of blood T cells in healthy people across ages. Findings of the study overall: Per million T cells, TCR beta diversity dropped about linearly as age rose.

As to this clonotype: Its cognate antigen is unknown. One end of the junction fails to match germline, which may point to a read error.

The donors, aged roughly 6 to 90, were healthy Caucasians from Russia. It was with a sample-barcoded 5' primer and a J-beta primer mix that a second PCR of about 6 to 12 cycles was run. TCRdb called the 5' RACE reads again in MiXCR, with one record for every CDR3 protein. The table records around 500,000 distinct CDR3 sequences, around 48% of them present only once. CDR1 SSHAT and CDR2 FNYEAQ come from the germline V gene (reference sequence). The length of the CDR3 is 16 residues. The sequence came from a man older than 75 in good health. Sequencing used blood. The chain has TRBV7-7 and TRBJ2-1, with D maybe TRBD2 (5 bases). CDR3 DNA sequence: TGTGCTAGCAGCTTCGGGGATGGGCGGGCGACGGATGAGCAGTTCTTC. Translating it yields CASSFGDGRATDEQFF. The variable domain in full, with the rest retrieved from reference TRBV7-7 and TRBJ2-1, is GAGVSQSPRYKVTKRGQDVTLRCDPISSHATLYWYQQALGQGPEFLTYFNYEAQPDKSGLPSDRFSAERPEGSISTLTIQRTEQRDSAMYRCASSFGDGRATDEQFFGPGTRLTVL.